This TCR beta chain was recorded in a study of blood T cell repertoires in COVID-19. Study information: COVID-19 samples, acute and convalescent, were from the United States, Italy and Spain. Sources were T cells, B-cell-depleted T cells, or PBMCs; the material itself was cDNA or gDNA.

CDR3 length equals 13 residues. Trimming pared 3 bases from V and 9 bases from J, leaving 14 bases between. CDR1 is MNHEY and CDR2 is SMNVEV in the germline V gene (reference sequence). As handled by the study authors: Nucleated cell number was recorded as an estimate derived from reference gene primer amplification. TCRdb's copy holds only in-frame clones and misses some; the assay was immunoSEQ multiplex PCR. V, J and clone size derive from that table, while D and trimming were established from the DNA sequence. This table has approximately 200,000 clones, less than 90% appearing once. The specimen sequenced was peripheral blood. The V call is TRBV27, the J call TRBJ2-5; maybe TRBD2 (6 bases). The receptor was derived from a woman in her forties or fifties with acute or convalescent COVID-19. The CDR3 coding sequence is TGTGCCAGCAGTTTCGGCAGGGAGGTGGCCCAGTACTTC. This encodes CASSFGREVAQYF.